The TCR beta chain described here comes from a study of cytomegalovirus exposure and HLA in healthy donors. V was clipped by 5 bases and J by 3 bases, with 14 bases between them. The CDR3 totals 15 residues. The germline V gene encodes CDR1 MDHEN and CDR2 SYDVKM. Primers for the PCR totalled 60 Vbeta and 13 Jbeta. Clones were sequenced by immunoSEQ multiplex PCR, and TCRdb holds only the in-frame ones, with some missing. The repertoire holds over 150,000 clones, with 82% as singletons. As concerns this clone: Antigen: not known.

Overall study findings and caveats: Cytomegalovirus association was assigned to approximately 160 TCR beta chains.

The genes are TRBV28 and TRBJ2-1; possible D gene TRBD1, 5 bases. The sample taken for sequencing was PBMCs. The receptor was isolated from a man aged 50 to 59 in good health and CMV-seropositive. The CDR3 region has the DNA TGTGCCAGCAGTGGGAAAGGGGTCTTCTACAATGAGCAGTTCTTC. Amino acid sequence: CASSGKGVFYNEQFF. Combining the CDR3 with reference TRBV28 and TRBJ2-1 gives the whole variable domain DVKVTQSSRYLVKRTGEKVFLECVQDMDHENMFWYRQDPGLGLRLIYFSYDVKMKEKGDIPEGYSVSREKKERFSLILESASTNQTSMYLCASSGKGVFYNEQFFGPGTRLTVL.